Each of the 7 T cell receptor beta chains below was sequenced from the same sample in a study of identical twins. TCRdb ran MiXCR on the 5' RACE reads and lists one entry per CDR3 protein. The table includes some 590,000 distinct CDR3 sequences, around a tenth detected once. This sample also belongs to another study, concerning yellow fever vaccine responses in identical twins.

The sample comprised PBMCs. These receptors were obtained from a woman younger than 35 in good health.

This clonotype was seen a handful of times. The chain recombines TRBV6-2 or TRBV6-3 with TRBJ2-5; D is perhaps TRBD2 (6 bases). The CDR3 sequence is 15 residues long. Deletions cut 4 bases from V and 5 bases from J, with 17 bases between. Germline lookup yields CDR1 MNHEY and CDR2 SVGEGT. CDR3 DNA: TGTGCCAGCAGTTGGAGCGGGCCACCCGGGGAGACCCAGTACTTC. Translated, it gives CASSWSGPPGETQYF.

The chain has TRBV25-1 and TRBJ2-5; 8 bases line up with TRBD2. From germline, CDR1 is MGHDK and CDR2 SYGVNS. V lost 7 bases, J lost 3 bases, and 10 bases stayed unmatched. This CDR3 is built from 15 residues. The CDR3 nucleotides are TGTGCCAGCAAGAATGACGGGACTAGGGAAGAGACCCAGTACTTC. Amino acids: CASKNDGTREETQYF.

This clonotype was counted only a few times. V gene TRBV2 combines with J gene TRBJ1-1; a possible D gene is TRBD1 (5 bases). CDR3 length: 14 amino acids. CDR1 SNHLY and CDR2 FYNNEI come from the germline V gene. V lost 0 bases to trimming and J lost 3 bases, with 8 bases between them. The CDR3 here is CASSEARGYTEAFF. CDR3 DNA sequence: TGTGCCAGCAGTGAAGCGCGGGGGTACACTGAAGCTTTCTTT.

This clonotype showed up many times. The chain is built from TRBV7-9 and TRBJ2-4, with D maybe TRBD1 (5 bases). This CDR3 spans 15 amino acids. Trimming removed 0 bases at V and 7 bases at J, with 13 bases between. Looked up from germline, CDR1 is SEHNR and CDR2 is FQNEAQ (reference sequence). The DNA of the CDR3 is TGTGCCAGCAGCTTAGCGCTGATTGACAGCAACATTCAGTACTTC. It encodes CASSLALIDSNIQYF.

The CDR3 protein is CASSAGSGELFF. The CDR3 DNA sequence: TGCGCCAGCAGCGCGGGGTCCGGGGAGCTGTTTTTT. V and J are TRBV5-1 and TRBJ2-2; possible D gene TRBD2, 6 bases. Germline V gene lookup returns CDR1 SGHRS and CDR2 YFSETQ. The CDR3 spans 12 residues. Trimming left V 4 bases short and J 6 bases short, with 7 bases between.

The rearrangement joins TRBV19 to TRBJ2-2; D remains unclear. The V gene's germline CDR1 is LNHDA and CDR2 SQIVND (reference sequence). The CDR3 sequence is 14 residues long. Trimming removed 7 bases at V and 3 bases at J, with 12 bases between. CDR3 DNA: TGTGCCAGTATTGAGGACCACGACACCGGGGAGCTGTTTTTT. Its protein is CASIEDHDTGELFF.

The table lists this clonotype with a few counts. The chain is built from TRBV5-1 and TRBJ1-1, with TRBD1 as a possible D gene (6 bases). The ends were cut back, 0 bases at V and 5 bases at J, with 14 bases in the middle. The CDR3 contains 15 residues. Germline CDR1 reads SGHRS; CDR2 reads YFSETQ. The CDR3 DNA follows: TGCGCCAGCAGCTTGGAGCGGCAGGGGAGGACTGAAGCTTTCTTT. Translation gives CASSLERQGRTEAFF.